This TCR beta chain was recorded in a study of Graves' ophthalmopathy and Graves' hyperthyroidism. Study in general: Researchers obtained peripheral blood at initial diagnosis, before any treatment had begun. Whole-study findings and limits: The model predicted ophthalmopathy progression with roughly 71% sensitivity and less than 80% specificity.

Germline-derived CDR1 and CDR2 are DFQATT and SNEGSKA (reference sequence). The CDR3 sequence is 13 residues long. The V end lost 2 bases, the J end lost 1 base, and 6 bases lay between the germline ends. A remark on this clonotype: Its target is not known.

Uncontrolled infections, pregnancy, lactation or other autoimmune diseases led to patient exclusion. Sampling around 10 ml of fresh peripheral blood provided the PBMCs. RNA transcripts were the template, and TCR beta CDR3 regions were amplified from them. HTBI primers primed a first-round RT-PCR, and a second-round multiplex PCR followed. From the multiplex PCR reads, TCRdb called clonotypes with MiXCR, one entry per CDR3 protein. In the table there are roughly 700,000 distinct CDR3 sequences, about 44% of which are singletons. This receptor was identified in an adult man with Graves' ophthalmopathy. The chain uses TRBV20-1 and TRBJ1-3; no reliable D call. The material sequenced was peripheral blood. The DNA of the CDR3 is TGCAGTGCTAGACGGGGTTCTGGAAACACCATATATTTT. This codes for CSARRGSGNTIYF.